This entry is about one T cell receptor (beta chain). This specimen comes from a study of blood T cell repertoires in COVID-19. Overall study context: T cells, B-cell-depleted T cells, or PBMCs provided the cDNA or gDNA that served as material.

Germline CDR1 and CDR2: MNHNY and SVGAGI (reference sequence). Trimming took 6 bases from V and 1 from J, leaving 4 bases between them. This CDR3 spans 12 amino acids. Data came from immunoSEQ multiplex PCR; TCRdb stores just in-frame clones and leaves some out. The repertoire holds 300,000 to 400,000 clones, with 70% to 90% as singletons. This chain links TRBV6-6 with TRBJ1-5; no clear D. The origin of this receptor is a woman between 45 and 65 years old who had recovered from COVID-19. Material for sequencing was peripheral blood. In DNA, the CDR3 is TGTGCCAGCAGCGGGAGCAATCAGCCCCAGCATTTT. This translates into CASSGSNQPQHF.